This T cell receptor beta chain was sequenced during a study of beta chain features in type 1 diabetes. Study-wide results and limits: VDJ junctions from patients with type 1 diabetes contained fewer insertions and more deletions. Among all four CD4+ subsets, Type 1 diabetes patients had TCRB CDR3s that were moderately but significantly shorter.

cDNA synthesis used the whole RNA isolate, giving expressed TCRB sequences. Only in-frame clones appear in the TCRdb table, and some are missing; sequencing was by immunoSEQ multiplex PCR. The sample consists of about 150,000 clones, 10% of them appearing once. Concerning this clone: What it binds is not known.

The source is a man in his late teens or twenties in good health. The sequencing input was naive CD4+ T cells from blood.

CDR3 sequence (DNA): TGTGCCAGCAGCTTAGGGGGGGGCAGGGGCCCAGGGGCCCTCCACTTT. This encodes CASSLGGGRGPGALHF. The chain couples TRBV7-9 to TRBJ1-6; the D gene is possibly TRBD1 (6 bases). V shed 1 base and J shed 14 bases, with 21 bases lying between them. The CDR3 spans 16 residues. CDR1 is SEHNR and CDR2 is FQNEAQ in the germline V gene (reference sequence).